Shown below are 8 T cell receptor beta chains from a single sample sequenced in a study of blood T cell repertoires in COVID-19 (dated by TCRdb to 2018 to 2021). Library creation used the immunoSEQ multiplex PCR assay. The table comes from immuneACCESS by way of TCRdb, which keeps in-frame sequences with V and J called. Part of the clones is missing from these tables; in studies checked, under half for an unresolved V gene and the rest for unknown reasons. The sample records 150,000 to 200,000 clones, around four fifths of which are singletons. The ten largest clones take up roughly 6.9% of the sample. Specimen: peripheral blood. These receptors originate from a human donor with acute or convalescent COVID-19. The donor label of this sample is uncertain.

The CDR3 loop is CASSVTGTGRRDTQYF. CDR3 DNA sequence: TGTGCCAGCAGTGTAACCGGGACAGGGCGACGGGATACGCAGTATTTT. The chain combines TRBV6-4 with TRBJ2-3, with 9 bases lining up with TRBD1. This CDR3 region has 16 residues. Unmatched junction bases numbered 11, after V lost 4 bases and J lost 6 bases. Germline V gene data show CDR1 as MRHNA and CDR2 as SNTAGT.

The chain recombines TRBV3-1 (or the pseudogene TRBV3-2) with TRBJ2-7, with no clear D. Germline CDR1 and CDR2: LGHDT and YNNKEL (reference sequence). V was cut by 0 bases and J by 2 bases, with 11 bases left in between. This CDR3 is 15 amino acids long. CDR3: CASSQDNSSPYEQYF. The CDR3 DNA sequence: TGTGCCAGCAGCCAAGACAACTCCTCGCCCTACGAGCAGTACTTC.

This clone occurred once. The V and J genes are TRBV11-2 and TRBJ1-2; 7 positions match TRBD1. This CDR3 is built from 16 residues. Losses at the gene ends were 5 bases for V and 3 bases for J; bases not matched to a gene: 12. Germline CDR1 SGHAT, CDR2 FQNNGV. CDR3 amino acids: CASSPEGVQGYYGYTF. The CDR3 DNA reads TGTGCCAGCAGCCCCGAGGGTGTACAGGGGTACTATGGCTACACCTTC.

The chain is built from TRBV5-1 and TRBJ1-1; D perhaps matches TRBD1 (5 bases). The germline CDR1 and CDR2 sequences are SGHRS and YFSETQ. The CDR3 length is 12 residues. The ends were cut back, 3 bases at V and 7 bases at J, with 10 bases in the middle. The CDR3 reads CASSSYQGEAFF. For the CDR3, the DNA is TGCGCCAGCAGCTCTTATCAGGGTGAAGCTTTCTTT.

The rearrangement uses TRBV7-2 and TRBJ1-4, with 7 bases identical to TRBD1. The CDR3 consists of 16 residues. V was pared by 1 base and J by 5 bases, with 7 bases of the junction left unmatched. CDR1 is SGHTA, CDR2 FQGNSA, per germline. This CDR3 is CASSLGNRGRNEKLFF. Here the CDR3 DNA reads TGTGCCAGCAGCTTAGGGAACAGGGGTAGAAATGAAAAACTGTTTTTT.

The rearrangement joins TRBV11-2 to TRBJ1-5; D gene ambiguous. CDR3 size: 13 residues. V was clipped by 0 bases and J by 7 bases, with 7 bases between them. From germline, CDR1 is SGHAT and CDR2 FQNNGV. The CDR3 is CASSLDRSQPQHF. CDR3 nucleotides: TGTGCCAGCAGCTTAGATCGGAGCCAGCCCCAGCATTTT.

The chain links TRBV11-2 to TRBJ2-3; TRBD2 aligns across 7 bases. There are 17 residues in the CDR3. The trim removed 4 bases at V and 6 bases at J, leaving 16 bases unmatched. CDR1 SGHAT and CDR2 FQNNGV come from the germline V gene. The DNA of the CDR3 is TGTGCCAGCAGCTGGTCGGGAAGTGGGGGGGTGACGGATACGCAGTATTTT. Translated: CASSWSGSGGVTDTQYF.

CDR3: CASSSPGSGRTDTQYF. CDR3 sequence (DNA): TGTGCCAGCAGTTCCCCGGGGAGCGGGCGCACAGATACGCAGTATTTT. This chain links TRBV6-2 or TRBV6-3 with TRBJ2-3; a possible D gene is TRBD2 (6 bases). Germline lookup yields CDR1 MNHEY and CDR2 SVGEGT. Trimming shortened V by 4 bases and J by 1 base, and 15 bases separated the two germline ends. This CDR3 contains 16 residues.